These T cell receptor beta chains were read from a single sample in a study of early T cells in non-severe SARS-CoV-2 infection. TCRdb re-called the 5' RACE reads through MiXCR, storing one row per CDR3 protein. This sample has approximately 32,000 distinct CDR3 sequences; 6.6% occur once, and the top ten carry about two fifths. The sample comprised whole blood. All receptors derive from an adult who was a healthcare worker with PCR-confirmed SARS-CoV-2 infection or an uninfected control (not recorded which). The CDR3 runs from the conserved cysteine through the conserved F or W. The D gene is left open where the match is weak. The size entry is marked missing in some rows and otherwise reads once, few, many or a size class.

V gene	D gene	clone size	J gene	CDR3 DNA	CDR3 protein
TRBV29-1	-	few	TRBJ1-1	TGCAGCGTAGAGGAGAACACTGAAGCTTTCTTT	CSVEENTEAFF
TRBV6-2/TRBV6-3	-	many	TRBJ2-7	TGTGCCAGCACTCATGACAGGAAAGCCGAGCAGTACTTC	CASTHDRKAEQYF
TRBV29-1	-	many	TRBJ2-1	TGCAGCGTCGCTCCGACTCACAATGAGCAGTTCTTC	CSVAPTHNEQFF
TRBV3-1	-	many	TRBJ1-2	TGTGCCAGCAGCCAACTAGACCGGAACTATGGCTACACCTTC	CASSQLDRNYGYTF
TRBV20-1	TRBD1	many	TRBJ2-7	TGCAGTGCGGCCGGGGACAGGGGGCCCTACGAGCAGTACTTC	CSAAGDRGPYEQYF
TRBV18	TRBD1	many	TRBJ1-5	TGTGCCAGCTCACCCAGCGAAGGACAGGACAGGGGATATCAGCCCCAGCATTTT	CASSPSEGQDRGYQPQHF
TRBV29-1	-	many	TRBJ2-7	TGCAGCGTTGAGACTTCAGGGCAGGGAGCCTACGAGCAGTACTTC	CSVETSGQGAYEQYF
TRBV18	-	few	TRBJ1-1	TGTGCCAGCTCACCCCAAAGGGGTACTGAAGCTTTCTTT	CASSPQRGTEAFF
TRBV6-6	-	few	TRBJ1-2	TGTGCCGTGGTTGGGCGAGCTAACTATGGCTACACCTTC	CAVVGRANYGYTF
TRBV18	-	few	TRBJ1-3	TGTGCCAGCTCACCACAGGACGGAGTCTCTGGAAACACCATATATTTT	CASSPQDGVSGNTIYF
TRBV28	-	many	TRBJ2-5	TGTGCCAGCAGTTCGGGGTCGACGGCCCAAGAGACCCAGTACTTC	CASSSGSTAQETQYF
TRBV27	-	many	TRBJ2-7	TGTGCCAGCCGCCTGGCAGGGCAGAGCTCCTACGAGCAGTACTTC	CASRLAGQSSYEQYF
TRBV3-1	-	many	TRBJ1-1	TGTGCCAGCAGCCAAGATTATTCGTTTGAAGCTTTCTTT	CASSQDYSFEAFF
TRBV3-1	-	many	TRBJ2-1	TGTGCCAGCAGCCCCAGAGGACAGTACAATGAGCAGTTCTTC	CASSPRGQYNEQFF
TRBV29-1	-	-	TRBJ2-7	TGCAGCGTTGAGTGGGCCTCTGAGCAGTACTTC	CSVEWASEQYF
TRBV20-1	-	few	TRBJ2-7	TGCAGTGCCTCCGGGGGAGCGGGTTACTACGAGCAGTACTTC	CSASGGAGYYEQYF
TRBV12-3/TRBV12-4	TRBD1	many	TRBJ1-2	TGTGCCAGCACTCTCATGGACAGGCCCTATGGCTACACCTTC	CASTLMDRPYGYTF
TRBV6-4	TRBD2	many	TRBJ2-1	TGTGCCAGCAGTGAGGCTAGCGGGACGATCAATGAGCAGTTCTTC	CASSEASGTINEQFF
TRBV18	TRBD1	many	TRBJ2-1	TGTGCCAGCTCACCACCGACAGGGTGGTCCTACAATGAGCAGTTCTTC	CASSPPTGWSYNEQFF
TRBV20-1	TRBD2	many	TRBJ2-4	TGCAGTGCTAGAGATGGGACTAGCGGGAGTAGGGGTCAGTACTTC	CSARDGTSGSRGQYF
TRBV5-4	TRBD1	many	TRBJ2-5	TGTGCCAGCAGCTTACAGGGGGCTGAGGAGACCCAGTACTTC	CASSLQGAEETQYF
TRBV18	-	-	TRBJ1-6	TGTGCCAGCTCACCAGCGGGGAGGAATTCACCCCTCCACTTT	CASSPAGRNSPLHF
TRBV11-2	TRBD2	many	TRBJ2-5	TGTGCCAGCAGCTTAGTTTCGGGAGGAGGGGCCCAAGAGACCCAGTACTTC	CASSLVSGGGAQETQYF
TRBV6-2/TRBV6-3	-	-	TRBJ1-3	TGTGCCAGCAGTTTAATCTCTGGAAACACCATATATTTT	CASSLISGNTIYF
TRBV7-9	TRBD1	many	TRBJ2-1	TGTGCCAGCACCGTGCGAGAGACAGGGGTCAATGAGCAGTTCTTC	CASTVRETGVNEQFF
TRBV5-1	-	-	TRBJ1-1	TGCGCCAGCAGCTTGGGGTCGGATCTTGAAGCTTTCTTT	CASSLGSDLEAFF
TRBV4-3	-	few	TRBJ2-7	TGCGCCAGCAGCCAAGTGAGTTGGGGCGAGTACGAGCAGTACTTC	CASSQVSWGEYEQYF
TRBV5-6	TRBD2	many	TRBJ2-7	TGTGCCAGCAGCCACGGACTAGCGGGGGTGAGCGGTTCCTACGAGCAGTACTTC	CASSHGLAGVSGSYEQYF
TRBV28	TRBD1	many	TRBJ2-1	TGTGCCAGCAGTTTGCTAGGACAGGCGAATGAGCAGTTCTTC	CASSLLGQANEQFF
TRBV6-2/TRBV6-3	-	many	TRBJ1-1	TGTGCCAGCAGTCAAGGGTCAGTCATGAACACTGAAGCTTTCTTT	CASSQGSVMNTEAFF
TRBV5-1	-	few	TRBJ1-4	TGCGCCAGCAGCCGGATGGTGGGTGAAAAACTGTTTTTT	CASSRMVGEKLFF
TRBV7-8	-	few	TRBJ2-7	TGTGCCAGCAGCTTAGGACGGACTGTTTACGAGCAGTACTTC	CASSLGRTVYEQYF
TRBV5-5	-	many	TRBJ1-5	TGTGCCAGCAGCTTGGATGTGGGGACTAACAATCAGCCCCAGCATTTT	CASSLDVGTNNQPQHF
TRBV5-4	TRBD1	many	TRBJ2-7	TGTGCCAGCAGCCTCGGACAGGGGACCGGGGAGCAGTACTTC	CASSLGQGTGEQYF
TRBV7-6	TRBD2	once	TRBJ2-5	TGTGCCAGCAGCTTAGTAACTAGCGGAGGCCAAGAGACCCAGTACTTC	CASSLVTSGGQETQYF
TRBV20-1	TRBD2	many	TRBJ2-4	TGCAGTGCCTGGACTAGCGGAGACGACATTCAGTACTTC	CSAWTSGDDIQYF
TRBV19	TRBD2	many	TRBJ2-1	TGTGCCAGTAGTATTATGAGGGGACTAGTCTACAATGAGCAGTTCTTC	CASSIMRGLVYNEQFF
TRBV6-5	TRBD2	-	TRBJ2-7	TGTGCCAGCAGGACTTTAGCGGGAGGAAGGGACGAGCAGTACTTC	CASRTLAGGRDEQYF
TRBV5-1	-	many	TRBJ1-2	TGCGCCAGCAGCTTGGATGGGTCTTCCGGAGGCTACACCTTC	CASSLDGSSGGYTF
TRBV20-1	TRBD1	many	TRBJ1-6	TGCAGTGCTCACAGGGGCAATAATTCACCCCTCCACTTT	CSAHRGNNSPLHF
TRBV24-1	-	-	TRBJ2-1	TGTGCCACCAGTGATTTAGACAGTTACAATGAGCAGTTCTTC	CATSDLDSYNEQFF
TRBV12-3/TRBV12-4	TRBD2	many	TRBJ2-7	TGTGCCAGCAGTCCCACCGGGGGGAGGTACGAGCAGTACTTC	CASSPTGGRYEQYF
TRBV27	-	-	TRBJ2-7	TGTGCCAGCAGGGACCTCGGCAGCAGAGTCTACGAGCAGTACTTC	CASRDLGSRVYEQYF
TRBV4-2	-	-	TRBJ2-7	TGTGCCAGCAGCCAAGTTTACGGCTCCTACGAGCAGTACTTC	CASSQVYGSYEQYF
TRBV12-3/TRBV12-4	-	few	TRBJ2-5	TGTGCCAGCCGCCCCGGCTGGGGGCAAGAGACCCAGTACTTC	CASRPGWGQETQYF
TRBV6-6	-	many	TRBJ1-1	TGTGCCAGCAGTCAATTGGGAAACACTGAAGCTTTCTTT	CASSQLGNTEAFF
TRBV6-1	-	many	TRBJ2-3	TGTGCCAGCAGTTTTGCCAGGGTCAGCACAGGCACAGATACGCAGTATTTT	CASSFARVSTGTDTQYF
TRBV24-1	-	many	TRBJ1-6	TGTGCCACCAGTCTACCTAAGCTGATCGGTTCACATCGCTATAATTCACCCCTCCACTTT	CATSLPKLIGSHRYNSPLHF
TRBV5-1	-	many	TRBJ2-7	TGCGCCAGCTCTAACAGGGCGAATTCCTACGAGCAGTACTTC	CASSNRANSYEQYF
TRBV6-1	-	many	TRBJ1-2	TGTGCCAGCTCCCCCGGCAGGTCAAACCAAAGGGACACCTTC	CASSPGRSNQRDTF
TRBV28	TRBD1	many	TRBJ1-1	TGTGCCAGCAGTGAGGGACAGGGTTTCGGAGCTTTCTTT	CASSEGQGFGAFF
TRBV12-3/TRBV12-4	TRBD2	few	TRBJ2-7	TGTGCCAGCAGGACCTCTAGCGGGGGCCGCGAGCAGTACTTC	CASRTSSGGREQYF
TRBV19	-	many	TRBJ1-3	TGTGCCAGTAGTATGGGAGTTGGAAACACCATATATTTT	CASSMGVGNTIYF